The rows below give T cell receptor beta chains drawn from one sample of a study of Graves' ophthalmopathy and Graves' hyperthyroidism. TCRdb itself ran the multiplex PCR reads through MiXCR, one entry per CDR3 protein. The sample includes about 740,000 distinct CDR3 sequences, roughly two fifths of them seen just once. The sample taken for sequencing was peripheral blood. These TCRs come from an adult man with Graves' ophthalmopathy. Both conserved end residues are part of each CDR3. Fields, in order: V gene, D gene, J gene, clone size, CDR3 DNA, CDR3 protein. The D gene is left open where the match is weak. Clone size is not always given. Where it is, it says once, few, many or a class for expanded clones.

v_call: TRBV7-2; d_call: .; j_call: TRBJ2-5; clone_size: few; cdr3_nt: TGTGCCAGCAGCTTAGCTTACAGTCAAGAGACCCAGTACTTC; cdr3_aa: CASSLAYSQETQYF
v_call: TRBV10-3; d_call: TRBD1; j_call: TRBJ1-3; clone_size: .; cdr3_nt: TGTGCCATCAGTGACCCCTCCAGGGGGGTGAATGGAACCACCATATATTTT; cdr3_aa: CAISDPSRGVNGTTIYF
v_call: TRBV25-1; d_call: .; j_call: TRBJ1-1; clone_size: .; cdr3_nt: TGTGCCGGCAGTGAATATAGGGTGCCGACTGAAGCTTTCTTT; cdr3_aa: CAGSEYRVPTEAFF
v_call: TRBV6-5; d_call: .; j_call: TRBJ2-5; clone_size: .; cdr3_nt: TGTGCCAGCAGTTACGGTTGGTACCGAGAGACCCAGTACTTC; cdr3_aa: CASSYGWYRETQYF
v_call: TRBV6-6; d_call: .; j_call: TRBJ1-1; clone_size: many; cdr3_nt: TGTGCCAGCAGTGCTCAGGGAAACACTGAAGCTTTCTTT; cdr3_aa: CASSAQGNTEAFF
v_call: TRBV6-6; d_call: .; j_call: TRBJ2-5; clone_size: .; cdr3_nt: TGTGCCAGCAGTTACTTCGCAGAGACCCAGTACTTC; cdr3_aa: CASSYFAETQYF
v_call: TRBV10-3; d_call: .; j_call: TRBJ2-1; clone_size: .; cdr3_nt: TGTGCCATCAGTGCGGGGACTTCCTACAATGAGCAGTTCTTC; cdr3_aa: CAISAGTSYNEQFF
v_call: TRBV7-6; d_call: .; j_call: TRBJ2-2; clone_size: .; cdr3_nt: TGTGCCAGCAGCTTACTGGGTTCGGCCACCGGGGAGCTGTTTTTT; cdr3_aa: CASSLLGSATGELFF
v_call: TRBV29-1; d_call: .; j_call: TRBJ1-1; clone_size: many; cdr3_nt: TGCAGCGTTGAGGCGGCAGAGGGTGGCACTGAAGCTTTCTTT; cdr3_aa: CSVEAAEGGTEAFF
v_call: TRBV6-2/TRBV6-3; d_call: TRBD1; j_call: TRBJ1-1; clone_size: .; cdr3_nt: TGTGCCACCCACCGGGACAGCCAGACACGTACTGAAGCTTTCTTT; cdr3_aa: CATHRDSQTRTEAFF
v_call: TRBV2; d_call: TRBD1; j_call: TRBJ2-7; clone_size: .; cdr3_nt: TGTGCCAGCAGCCAAGACCACGGGACAGGAGCCTACGAGCAGTACTTC; cdr3_aa: CASSQDHGTGAYEQYF
v_call: TRBV19; d_call: TRBD1; j_call: TRBJ1-4; clone_size: .; cdr3_nt: TGTGCCAGTAGTAAGGGGACAGCATATAATGAAAAACTGTTTTTT; cdr3_aa: CASSKGTAYNEKLFF
v_call: TRBV7-9; d_call: TRBD1; j_call: TRBJ1-6; clone_size: many; cdr3_nt: TGTGCCAGCAGCTTATGGACAGGGAAGAATTCACCCCTCCACTTT; cdr3_aa: CASSLWTGKNSPLHF
v_call: TRBV7-2; d_call: .; j_call: TRBJ1-2; clone_size: many; cdr3_nt: TGTGCCAGCAGCTCTGCAGGACGCACTAACTATGGCTACACCTTC; cdr3_aa: CASSSAGRTNYGYTF
v_call: TRBV2; d_call: .; j_call: TRBJ1-4; clone_size: few; cdr3_nt: TGTGCCAGCAGTGTACCGAAACCGGGTGAAAAACTGTTTTTT; cdr3_aa: CASSVPKPGEKLFF
v_call: TRBV10-2; d_call: .; j_call: TRBJ2-5; clone_size: many; cdr3_nt: TGCGCCAGCAGTGAGCTGGAGACCCAGTACTTC; cdr3_aa: CASSELETQYF
v_call: TRBV11-1; d_call: TRBD1; j_call: TRBJ1-2; clone_size: .; cdr3_nt: TGTGCCTGGAAGCGACAGGGGGCGAACTATGGCTACACCTTC; cdr3_aa: CAWKRQGANYGYTF
v_call: TRBV7-9; d_call: TRBD1; j_call: TRBJ1-5; clone_size: few; cdr3_nt: TGTGCCAGCAGCCGGGGACAGGGGGTCCCTCCTCTCAATCAGCCCCAGCATTTT; cdr3_aa: CASSRGQGVPPLNQPQHF
v_call: TRBV20-1; d_call: .; j_call: TRBJ2-5; clone_size: few; cdr3_nt: TGCAGTGCTGATACCTGGAAACAAGAGACCCAGTACTTC; cdr3_aa: CSADTWKQETQYF
v_call: TRBV24-1; d_call: .; j_call: TRBJ1-5; clone_size: .; cdr3_nt: TGTGCCAGCAGTTACGGGGGGGGCTCGGGTCAGCCCCAGCATTTT; cdr3_aa: CASSYGGGSGQPQHF
v_call: TRBV14; d_call: .; j_call: TRBJ1-1; clone_size: .; cdr3_nt: TGTGCCAGCAGCCAAGACGGGGGACGGGAGGAAGCTTTCTTT; cdr3_aa: CASSQDGGREEAFF
v_call: TRBV7-2; d_call: .; j_call: TRBJ2-5; clone_size: many; cdr3_nt: TGTGCCAGCAGTGCCTTACTCCGGGAACAAGAGACCCAGTACTTC; cdr3_aa: CASSALLREQETQYF
v_call: TRBV11-2; d_call: TRBD2; j_call: TRBJ2-7; clone_size: .; cdr3_nt: TGTGCCAGCAGCCGTCTTTCTAGCGGGAGATTCTACGAGCAGTACTTC; cdr3_aa: CASSRLSSGRFYEQYF
v_call: TRBV5-5; d_call: .; j_call: TRBJ1-1; clone_size: few; cdr3_nt: TGTGCCAGCAGCTTGGCCGGTAAGGTGTTTTCTGAAGCTTTCTTT; cdr3_aa: CASSLAGKVFSEAFF
v_call: TRBV20-1; d_call: .; j_call: TRBJ1-2; clone_size: few; cdr3_nt: TGCAGTGCTAGAATCATATCTCCTAACTATGGCTACACCTTC; cdr3_aa: CSARIISPNYGYTF
v_call: TRBV15; d_call: .; j_call: TRBJ1-6; clone_size: .; cdr3_nt: TGTGCCACCAGCAGAGGGGCCCCGGATTCACCCCTCCACTTT; cdr3_aa: CATSRGAPDSPLHF
v_call: TRBV6-6; d_call: .; j_call: TRBJ2-7; clone_size: few; cdr3_nt: TGTGCCAGCAGACCGGACTTCGGGTACGAGCAGTACTTC; cdr3_aa: CASRPDFGYEQYF
v_call: TRBV7-9; d_call: TRBD1; j_call: TRBJ2-7; clone_size: .; cdr3_nt: TGTGCCAGCAGCCCCGGACAGGGAAATATCTACGAGCAGTACTTC; cdr3_aa: CASSPGQGNIYEQYF
v_call: TRBV29-1; d_call: TRBD1; j_call: TRBJ1-5; clone_size: .; cdr3_nt: TGCAGCGTTCTCGGACAGGGGGCCTACGAGCATTTT; cdr3_aa: CSVLGQGAYEHF
v_call: TRBV29-1; d_call: .; j_call: TRBJ1-2; clone_size: .; cdr3_nt: TGCAGCTCGCAGGGGAACGGAGGAAACACCTTC; cdr3_aa: CSSQGNGGNTF
v_call: TRBV20-1; d_call: TRBD2; j_call: TRBJ2-7; clone_size: .; cdr3_nt: TGCAGTGCTAGGGCAGTAGCGGGAGGGATCGGCTACGAGCAGTACTTC; cdr3_aa: CSARAVAGGIGYEQYF
v_call: TRBV7-9; d_call: .; j_call: TRBJ1-5; clone_size: many; cdr3_nt: TGTGCCAGCAGCCAGGGTTGGGGAGACAATCAGCCCCAGCATTTT; cdr3_aa: CASSQGWGDNQPQHF
v_call: TRBV5-6; d_call: .; j_call: TRBJ2-5; clone_size: few; cdr3_nt: TGTGCCAGCAGCTTGTGGAGTGAAGAGACCCAGTACTTC; cdr3_aa: CASSLWSEETQYF
v_call: TRBV29-1; d_call: .; j_call: TRBJ1-1; clone_size: .; cdr3_nt: TGCAGCGGCCGGAGTTTGAACACTGAAGCTTTCTTT; cdr3_aa: CSGRSLNTEAFF
v_call: TRBV19; d_call: .; j_call: TRBJ2-2; clone_size: few; cdr3_nt: TGTGCCAGTAGTATTGATTTGGCCAATGGCTACACCGGGGAGCTGTTTTTT; cdr3_aa: CASSIDLANGYTGELFF
v_call: TRBV25-1; d_call: .; j_call: TRBJ1-5; clone_size: many; cdr3_nt: TGTGCCAGCAGTTTCGGCTTTAATCAGCCCCAGCATTTT; cdr3_aa: CASSFGFNQPQHF
v_call: TRBV20-1; d_call: .; j_call: TRBJ2-5; clone_size: few; cdr3_nt: TGCAGTGCTGGCCCCACTAAAGAGACCCAGTACTTC; cdr3_aa: CSAGPTKETQYF
v_call: TRBV5-1; d_call: TRBD2; j_call: TRBJ2-7; clone_size: .; cdr3_nt: TGCGCCAGCAGCTTGGGGATTTATGTGGAGCATAGCGGGAGGGTCCAGTCCTACGAGCAGTACTTC; cdr3_aa: CASSLGIYVEHSGRVQSYEQYF
v_call: TRBV20-1; d_call: .; j_call: TRBJ1-1; clone_size: few; cdr3_nt: TGCAGTGTTGACAGCAGGAGGGGCTCGGACACTGAAGCTTTCTTT; cdr3_aa: CSVDSRRGSDTEAFF
v_call: TRBV29-1; d_call: TRBD1; j_call: TRBJ1-2; clone_size: many; cdr3_nt: TGCAGCGGCCGGGACAGGGACTATGGCTACACCTTC; cdr3_aa: CSGRDRDYGYTF
v_call: TRBV7-9; d_call: TRBD2; j_call: TRBJ2-5; clone_size: .; cdr3_nt: TGTGCCAGCAGCAACGAACTAGCGAGGCAAGAGACCCAGTACTTC; cdr3_aa: CASSNELARQETQYF
v_call: TRBV14; d_call: TRBD1; j_call: TRBJ1-2; clone_size: many; cdr3_nt: TGTGCCAGCAGCCGCGAACAGGGGGTTGGCTACACCTTC; cdr3_aa: CASSREQGVGYTF
v_call: TRBV10-3; d_call: .; j_call: TRBJ2-6; clone_size: .; cdr3_nt: TGTGCCACCAGTGCGGAAGCCCCAGCTGGGGCCAACGTCCTGACTTTC; cdr3_aa: CATSAEAPAGANVLTF
v_call: TRBV6-1; d_call: TRBD1; j_call: TRBJ1-6; clone_size: many; cdr3_nt: TGTGCCAGCAGTGCGTGGACAGGGGGGAATTCACCCCTCCACTTT; cdr3_aa: CASSAWTGGNSPLHF
v_call: TRBV10-3; d_call: .; j_call: TRBJ1-1; clone_size: once; cdr3_nt: TGTGCCAGCAGTGGCACACGCAATTTGAGGCGGAACACTGAAGCTTTCTTT; cdr3_aa: CASSGTRNLRRNTEAFF
v_call: TRBV7-9; d_call: TRBD2; j_call: TRBJ2-2; clone_size: .; cdr3_nt: TGTGCCAGCACCGGTTCCCTCCGACTAGCGGGAGACACCGGGGAGCTGTTTTTT; cdr3_aa: CASTGSLRLAGDTGELFF
v_call: TRBV10-3; d_call: .; j_call: TRBJ1-4; clone_size: .; cdr3_nt: TGTGCCATCAGTGATGGCGACACACCTAATGAAAAACTGTTTTTT; cdr3_aa: CAISDGDTPNEKLFF
v_call: TRBV5-1; d_call: TRBD1; j_call: TRBJ1-3; clone_size: .; cdr3_nt: TGCGCCAGCAGCTTGGGCGACAGGGATGTAAACACCATATATTTT; cdr3_aa: CASSLGDRDVNTIYF
v_call: TRBV2; d_call: .; j_call: TRBJ2-5; clone_size: .; cdr3_nt: TGTGCCAGCAGCCCGGAAACAGGGACAATGGAGACCCAGTACTTC; cdr3_aa: CASSPETGTMETQYF
v_call: TRBV24-1; d_call: .; j_call: TRBJ1-5; clone_size: .; cdr3_nt: TGTGCCAGCAGCCCGGGACTGAGGGGCAATCAGCCCCAGCATTTT; cdr3_aa: CASSPGLRGNQPQHF
v_call: TRBV19; d_call: TRBD1; j_call: TRBJ1-4; clone_size: .; cdr3_nt: TGTGCCAGTAATGGAGGGGGCGACGAAAAACTGTTTTTT; cdr3_aa: CASNGGGDEKLFF
v_call: TRBV20-1; d_call: TRBD1; j_call: TRBJ2-7; clone_size: once; cdr3_nt: TGCAGTGCTAATAAATGGGACAGCTCCTACGAGCAGTACTTC; cdr3_aa: CSANKWDSSYEQYF
v_call: TRBV19; d_call: .; j_call: TRBJ2-1; clone_size: .; cdr3_nt: TGTGCCAGTGACAGGCGGGGGCAGCACAATGAGCAGTTCTTC; cdr3_aa: CASDRRGQHNEQFF